The sequence of this TCR beta chain was determined in a study of blood T cell repertoires in COVID-19. Looking at the study overall: Both acute and convalescent COVID-19 samples were obtained from the United States, Italy and Spain.

Assay used: immunoSEQ multiplex PCR; TCRdb lists only in-frame clones, some missing. The sample has 270,000 or so clones, about 86% seen once; the top ten hold 2.5% to 3.5%. V shed 4 bases and J shed 0 bases, with 19 bases lying between them. Germline V gene lookup returns CDR1 SNHLY and CDR2 FYNNEI. This CDR3 is 18 amino acids long. What was sequenced was peripheral blood. This receptor was taken from a woman aged 55-69 years with active or convalescent COVID-19. This chain uses TRBV2 with TRBJ2-4, with D unclear. CDR3 nucleotide sequence: TGTGCCAGCAGTGTAGAACAGATTATTTTACTAGCCAAAAACATTCAGTACTTC. Its protein product is CASSVEQIILLAKNIQYF.